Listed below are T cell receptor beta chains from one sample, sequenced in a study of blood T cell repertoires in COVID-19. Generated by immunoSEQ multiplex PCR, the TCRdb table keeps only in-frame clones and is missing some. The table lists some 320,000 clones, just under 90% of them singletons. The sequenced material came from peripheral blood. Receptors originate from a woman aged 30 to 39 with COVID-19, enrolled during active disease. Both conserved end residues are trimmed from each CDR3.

CDR3: ASSPFVGQGNSPLH
length: 14
J: TRBJ1-6
V: TRBV2

CDR3: ASSYSTGQQYTEAF
length: 14
J: TRBJ1-1
V: TRBV6-5

CDR3: ASSQSGGDNYEQY
length: 13
J: TRBJ2-7
V: TRBV19

CDR3: ASSLETEVEYNEQF
length: 14
J: TRBJ2-1
V: TRBV7-6

CDR3: ASRNGSFLGDLTPGYT
length: 16
J: TRBJ1-2
V: TRBV3-1/TRBV3-2

CDR3: ASRGVPGELF
length: 10
J: TRBJ2-2
V: TRBV18

CDR3: ASSSQNAYGYT
length: 11
J: TRBJ1-2
V: TRBV5-5

CDR3: ASSPLKGARGLDTQY
length: 15
J: TRBJ2-3
V: TRBV18

CDR3: ASSFSGTGRWEQY
length: 13
J: TRBJ2-7
V: TRBV27

CDR3: ASSIPRGQVDTEAF
length: 14
J: TRBJ1-1
V: TRBV19

CDR3: SANGRSGHEQY
length: 11
J: TRBJ2-7
V: TRBV29-1

CDR3: ASQPGLAGGGETQY
length: 14
J: TRBJ2-5
V: TRBV27

CDR3: ASSYFGEQPQH
length: 11
J: TRBJ1-5
V: TRBV6-2/TRBV6-3

CDR3: ASWSPGTSNQPQH
length: 13
J: TRBJ1-5
V: TRBV2

CDR3: ASSFYGPAPYGYT
length: 13
J: TRBJ1-2
V: TRBV5-1

CDR3: ASSLLSSGNTIY
length: 12
J: TRBJ1-3
V: TRBV11-2

CDR3: ASSLAGQNQPQH
length: 12
J: TRBJ1-5
V: TRBV7-9

CDR3: ASSPLKGGYQPQH
length: 13
J: TRBJ1-5
V: TRBV7-9

CDR3: ASSHDRGLGYT
length: 11
J: TRBJ1-2
V: TRBV5-1

CDR3: ASSSTSYGYT
length: 10
J: TRBJ1-2
V: TRBV28

CDR3: ASTMTGGELF
length: 10
J: TRBJ2-2
V: TRBV10-2

CDR3: ASSPRGVGGGSNTEAF
length: 16
J: TRBJ1-1
V: TRBV27

CDR3: ASSWAGESGGGGYT
length: 14
J: TRBJ1-2
V: TRBV4-2

CDR3: ASSPPGVGETQY
length: 12
J: TRBJ2-5
V: TRBV7-9

CDR3: ASSLSARGSPRPSYSNQPQH
length: 20
J: TRBJ1-5
V: TRBV5-1

CDR3: AIPPGQGFGYT
length: 11
J: TRBJ1-2
V: TRBV6-5

CDR3: ASSLREAPHYEQY
length: 13
J: TRBJ2-7
V: TRBV27